This T cell receptor (beta chain) came from a study of shared clonotypes between healthy human individuals. Naive CD8 isolation took CD45RO-negative cells positively selected for CCR7 and excluded terminally differentiated effector memory CD45RA+ cells. The donors, healthy adults who were HIV-negative, had experienced no recent acute infections or vaccinations. Concerning this clone itself: Antigen specificity is unknown.

The study ran the assay at deep level. Data came from immunoSEQ multiplex PCR; TCRdb stores just in-frame clones and leaves some out. The profile shows approximately 740,000 clones, approximately 92% of them singletons. Study-wide points: Generation probability values for non-shared clonotypes were lower than those for clonotypes shared by all four donors.

Input material: naive CD8+ T cells sorted from blood. The TCR was taken from a man aged 30-40 years in good health.

CDR3 DNA sequence: TGTGCCAGCGGCCCCGGGACTAGCGGTCTCTGGAATGAGCAGTTCTTC. It specifies CASGPGTSGLWNEQFF. The J gene is TRBJ2-1, the V gene TRBV2; 11 bases are a match to TRBD2. Trimming at V came to 8 bases and at J to 7 bases, leaving 13 bases not matched to a gene. The germline V gene encodes CDR1 SNHLY and CDR2 FYNNEI. The CDR3 spans 16 residues.